This is a list of T cell receptor beta chains from one sample in a study of cytomegalovirus exposure and HLA in healthy donors. TCRdb keeps only in-frame clones here, not all; method: immunoSEQ multiplex PCR. The sample holds around 150,000 clones, less than 85% seen once. Sequenced input: PBMCs. The source of these receptors is a man between 35 and 55 years old in good health and CMV-seronegative. The CDR3 runs from the conserved cysteine through the conserved F or W. The D gene is left open where the match is weak. Some rows mark clone size as missing; the rest say once, few, many or name a class of expanded clone.

size: -
V: TRBV7-2
J: TRBJ2-7
D: TRBD2
DNA: TGTGCCAGCAGCTGGGCCGGGGGGGGCCCGTACGAGCAGTACTTC
CDR3: CASSWAGGGPYEQYF

size: -
V: TRBV5-8
J: TRBJ2-7
D: TRBD2
DNA: TGTGCCAGCAGCTGGGAACGGGAGGGGATCTACGAGCAGTACTTC
CDR3: CASSWEREGIYEQYF

size: once
V: TRBV15
J: TRBJ2-3
D: TRBD2
DNA: TGTGCCACCAACACGCCGCTAGCGGGGGGCTTTCAAGATACGCAGTATTTT
CDR3: CATNTPLAGGFQDTQYF

size: few
V: TRBV5-1
J: TRBJ2-1
D: TRBD2
DNA: TGCGCCAGCAGCTTGGGGGCGGGAGGGCCGGGTGAGCAGTTCTTC
CDR3: CASSLGAGGPGEQFF

size: -
V: TRBV5-4
J: TRBJ1-5
D: TRBD1
DNA: TGTGCCAGCAGCCCGGACAGGGGGTTCGTTCAGCCCCAGCATTTT
CDR3: CASSPDRGFVQPQHF

size: -
V: TRBV4-1
J: TRBJ2-7
D: TRBD2
DNA: TGCGCCAGCAGCCAAGCCCTAGCGGGAAAATACGAGCAGTACTTC
CDR3: CASSQALAGKYEQYF

size: once
V: TRBV6-1
J: TRBJ1-2
D: -
DNA: TGTGCCAGCAGTGAAGTGGTCGGGAACTATGGCTACACCTTC
CDR3: CASSEVVGNYGYTF

size: -
V: TRBV7-2
J: TRBJ2-5
D: TRBD2
DNA: TGTGCCAGCAGCCCCCAAGCGGGAGGGCGGGAGACCCAGTACTTC
CDR3: CASSPQAGGRETQYF

size: -
V: TRBV5-1
J: TRBJ2-5
D: TRBD2
DNA: TGCGCCAGCAGCTTGGCGGGTAGCGGGGGGGCGGAAGAGACCCAGTACTTC
CDR3: CASSLAGSGGAEETQYF

size: -
V: TRBV7-9
J: TRBJ1-2
D: TRBD1
DNA: TGTGCCAGCAGCTTCGGACAGGGGGCCTATGGCTACACCTTC
CDR3: CASSFGQGAYGYTF

size: -
V: TRBV19
J: TRBJ2-3
D: TRBD2
DNA: TGTGCCAGTACCCCTCTCGGGGGGGGGCGGAATACGCAGTATTTT
CDR3: CASTPLGGGRNTQYF

size: once
V: TRBV30
J: TRBJ1-1
D: TRBD1
DNA: TGTGCCTGGAGTGTCCCAGGGGGGTGGACTGAAGCTTTCTTT
CDR3: CAWSVPGGWTEAFF

size: -
V: TRBV5-6
J: TRBJ2-7
D: -
DNA: TGTGCCAGCAACCAGGACGGCAGGGGGGCCAACGAGCAGTACTTC
CDR3: CASNQDGRGANEQYF

size: -
V: TRBV11-2
J: TRBJ1-6
D: -
DNA: TGTGCCAGCAGCTCCCGCGGGGGGGAACTGGGAAATTCACCCCTCCACTTT
CDR3: CASSSRGGELGNSPLHF

size: -
V: TRBV7-3
J: TRBJ2-1
D: -
DNA: TGTGCCAGCAGCGGGGCAGGCTACAATGAGCAGTTCTTC
CDR3: CASSGAGYNEQFF

size: -
V: TRBV29-1
J: TRBJ2-3
D: -
DNA: TGCAGCGCTACCCCCCCCACAGATACGCAGTATTTT
CDR3: CSATPPTDTQYF

size: once
V: TRBV6-5
J: TRBJ2-1
D: TRBD2
DNA: TGTGCCAGCAGTCGACTAGCGGGAGAGCACAATGAGCAGTTCTTC
CDR3: CASSRLAGEHNEQFF

size: -
V: TRBV30
J: TRBJ2-7
D: -
DNA: TGTGCCTGGAGTGTACTCGGTTACGAGCAGTACTTC
CDR3: CAWSVLGYEQYF

size: -
V: TRBV6-1
J: TRBJ1-5
D: TRBD1
DNA: TGTGCCAGCATGAGGGACAGCTATAGCAATCAGCCCCAGCATTTT
CDR3: CASMRDSYSNQPQHF

size: -
V: TRBV19
J: TRBJ2-1
D: -
DNA: TGTGCCAGTAGTATAGCAGGGTATTTCGACAATGAGCAGTTCTTC
CDR3: CASSIAGYFDNEQFF

size: once
V: TRBV15
J: TRBJ2-5
D: -
DNA: TGTGCCACCAGCAGAGATCCCCCCGGGGCGCGAGGAGGGGTGGAGACCCAGTACTTC
CDR3: CATSRDPPGARGGVETQYF

size: -
V: TRBV30
J: TRBJ2-7
D: TRBD2
DNA: TGTGCCTGGGGTGCTAGCGGGATCTACGAGCAGTACTTC
CDR3: CAWGASGIYEQYF

size: once
V: TRBV19
J: TRBJ2-6
D: TRBD2
DNA: TGTGCCAGTACTCGACTAGCCGGGGCCAACGTCCTGACTTTC
CDR3: CASTRLAGANVLTF

size: -
V: TRBV6-5
J: TRBJ1-1
D: TRBD1
DNA: TGTGCCAGCAGTAGGAGACAGGGTGGGCACGGGGAAGCTTTCTTT
CDR3: CASSRRQGGHGEAFF

size: few
V: TRBV4-1
J: TRBJ2-1
D: -
DNA: TGCGCCAGCAGCCAAGCTAGCTCCTACAATGAGCAGTTCTTC
CDR3: CASSQASSYNEQFF

size: -
V: TRBV5-4
J: TRBJ2-7
D: -
DNA: TGTGCCAGCAGCTTGGGCAGCTCCTACGAGCAGTACTTC
CDR3: CASSLGSSYEQYF

size: -
V: TRBV6-5
J: TRBJ2-7
D: -
DNA: TGTGCCAGCAGTTACCAGGGGGGAACCCCATACGAGCAGTACTTC
CDR3: CASSYQGGTPYEQYF

size: -
V: TRBV9
J: TRBJ1-1
D: TRBD1
DNA: TGTGCCAGCAGCCCGACAGGGGTAGGCACTGAAGCTTTCTTT
CDR3: CASSPTGVGTEAFF

size: few
V: TRBV5-6
J: TRBJ2-5
D: TRBD2
DNA: TGTGCCAGCAGCTTGGCCACTGCGGGAGGATTGGAGACCCAGTACTTC
CDR3: CASSLATAGGLETQYF

size: -
V: TRBV21-1
J: TRBJ2-7
D: -
DNA: TGTGCCAGCAGCAAAGAACGGGCAGGGGAGTCCTACGAGCAGTACTTC
CDR3: CASSKERAGESYEQYF

size: -
V: TRBV28
J: TRBJ1-2
D: -
DNA: TGTGCCAGCAGTCGGGACACCCCTAACTATGGCTACACCTTC
CDR3: CASSRDTPNYGYTF

size: -
V: TRBV7-8
J: TRBJ2-3
D: -
DNA: TGTGCCAGCAGCTTAGGGGCCAGCACAGATACGCAGTATTTT
CDR3: CASSLGASTDTQYF

size: -
V: TRBV6-5
J: TRBJ2-7
D: -
DNA: TGTGCCAGCAGGTCGAGGGAGGCCCTTTACGAGCAGTACTTC
CDR3: CASRSREALYEQYF

size: -
V: TRBV9
J: TRBJ1-3
D: -
DNA: TGTGCCAGCAGCCCGACAGCCTCTGGAAACACCATATATTTT
CDR3: CASSPTASGNTIYF

size: -
V: TRBV7-3
J: TRBJ2-4
D: -
DNA: TGTGCCAGCAGCCTCACTAGGCTGGGCATTCAGTACTTC
CDR3: CASSLTRLGIQYF

size: -
V: TRBV4-1
J: TRBJ2-1
D: TRBD2
DNA: TGCGCCAGCAGCCAAGATCGGCTAGCGGGAGTCTCGCATGAGCAGTTCTTC
CDR3: CASSQDRLAGVSHEQFF

size: -
V: TRBV28
J: TRBJ1-1
D: -
DNA: TGTGCCAGCACCCGGGATAGTTACACTGAAGCTTTCTTT
CDR3: CASTRDSYTEAFF

size: -
V: TRBV2
J: TRBJ1-3
D: TRBD1
DNA: TGTGCCAGCACCAGGACAGGCCCTGGAAACACCATATATTTT
CDR3: CASTRTGPGNTIYF

size: -
V: TRBV5-1
J: TRBJ2-7
D: TRBD2
DNA: TGCGCCAGCAGCCTCGGGACTAGCGTTGGCGAGCAGTACTTC
CDR3: CASSLGTSVGEQYF

size: -
V: TRBV23-1
J: TRBJ2-2
D: TRBD1
DNA: TGCGCCAGCCTGAGGGGGCAGTTAAACACCGGGGAGCTGTTTTTT
CDR3: CASLRGQLNTGELFF

size: -
V: TRBV7-3
J: TRBJ2-7
D: TRBD2
DNA: TGTGCCAGCAGCCCGCGGGGGGGCTCCTACGAGCAGTACTTC
CDR3: CASSPRGGSYEQYF

size: few
V: TRBV6-1
J: TRBJ2-3
D: TRBD2
DNA: TGTGCCAGCACCTTGGGACTAGCGGGAGTAAATACGCAGTATTTT
CDR3: CASTLGLAGVNTQYF